The 6 T cell receptor beta chains in this list originate from one sample, sequenced in a study of beta chain features in type 1 diabetes. Of the isolated RNA, all was reverse transcribed, and so the sequenced material was expressed TCRB transcripts. The protocol was immunoSEQ multiplex PCR, while the TCRdb copy is restricted to in-frame clones and leaves out a portion. The data hold under 550,000 clones, with 9.5% to 12% observed a single time. Input material: naive CD4+ T cells from blood. These receptor sequences come from a woman between 18 and 29 years old in good health.

The V and J genes are TRBV2 and TRBJ2-3; TRBD2 matches at 10 bases. Germline CDR1 and CDR2: SNHLY and FYNNEI. Trimming at V came to 4 bases and at J to 1 base, leaving 2 bases not matched to a gene. The CDR3 runs to 15 residues. The CDR3 protein is CASSATSGGTDTQYF. The DNA of the CDR3 is TGTGCCAGCAGTGCAACTAGCGGGGGCACAGATACGCAGTATTTT.

V is TRBV11-2 and J is TRBJ2-5, with 8 bases lining up with TRBD2. This CDR3 contains 14 residues. From germline, CDR1 is SGHAT and CDR2 FQNNGV. J was trimmed by 7 bases and V by 5 bases; bases with no gene match: 9. The CDR3 DNA is TGTGCCAGCAGCCGAAATGCGGGAGGATGGACCCAGTACTTC. It encodes CASSRNAGGWTQYF.

This clone was detected a few times. The genes are TRBV13 and TRBJ1-2; D not resolved. The CDR3 has 15 amino acids. V was clipped by 0 bases and J by 1 base, with 9 bases between them. The germline V gene encodes CDR1 PRHDT and CDR2 FYEKMQ (reference sequence). The DNA of the CDR3 is TGTGCCAGCAGCTTAGGACGAGTTTTTAACTATGGCTACACCTTC. As protein: CASSLGRVFNYGYTF.

The V gene is TRBV29-1, the J gene TRBJ1-1; a weak D match, TRBD1 (6 bases). Trimming took 7 bases from V and 0 from J, leaving 15 bases between them. CDR1 and CDR2 (germline): SQVTM, ANQGSEA. This CDR3 contains 14 residues. The CDR3 DNA follows: TGCAGCGCAAACAGGGAGCCTATGAACACTGAAGCTTTCTTT. Its translation: CSANREPMNTEAFF.

V usage is TRBV30 and J usage is TRBJ1-5, with D unclear. This CDR3 is 13 amino acids long. Germline CDR1 and CDR2: GTSNPN and SVGIG (reference sequence). The V gene lost 0 bases and the J gene lost 6 bases, with 9 bases spanning the gap. The CDR3 sequence: CAWSVLDGQPQHF. CDR3 coding DNA: TGTGCCTGGAGTGTTTTGGACGGTCAGCCCCAGCATTTT.

A few counts support this clone. The rearrangement uses TRBV7-6 and TRBJ1-1; D is unclear. There are 15 residues in the CDR3. The germline V and J ends were trimmed by 4 bases and 6 bases, with 18 bases remaining between them. Germline CDR1 is SGHVS and CDR2 is FNYEAQ. CDR3 nucleotide sequence: TGTGCCAGCAGCTCCCGACCCGATTGGGTAGCTGAAGCTTTCTTT. Translation gives CASSSRPDWVAEAFF.